These T cell receptor beta chains were read from a single sample in a study of patients and donors after allogeneic stem cell transplantation. TCRdb used MiXCR to reprocess the RT-PCR reads, holding one entry per CDR3 protein. The sample yields roughly 200,000 distinct CDR3 sequences, around 40% seen once. Material for sequencing was blood, either unsorted or a sorted T cell fraction (not recorded which). These receptors originate from a human donor who was either an allogeneic HSCT recipient or a stem cell or donor lymphocyte infusion donor (not recorded which). It is not recorded whose cells these are; they may come from a transplant donor. Each CDR3 is given with its conserved first and last residue. The order of the fields is D gene, J gene, CDR3 length, V gene, clone size, CDR3 protein, CDR3 DNA. A D gene is named only where the DNA matches it firmly. Not all rows give a size; the values are once, few, many and, for expanded clones, a class.

d_call: NA; j_call: TRBJ1-1; cdr3_length: 13; v_call: TRBV20-1; clone_size: few; cdr3_aa: CSALSTANTEAFF; cdr3_nt: TGCAGTGCTCTCTCGACAGCGAACACTGAAGCTTTCTTT
d_call: TRBD1; j_call: TRBJ1-1; cdr3_length: 15; v_call: TRBV18; clone_size: few; cdr3_aa: CASSPGQGAANEAFF; cdr3_nt: TGTGCCAGCTCGCCGGGACAGGGGGCTGCTAATGAAGCTTTCTTT
d_call: NA; j_call: TRBJ1-5; cdr3_length: 14; v_call: TRBV21-1; clone_size: few; cdr3_aa: CASLTDGHNQPQHF; cdr3_nt: TGTGCCAGCCTGACGGACGGACACAATCAGCCCCAGCATTTT
d_call: NA; j_call: TRBJ2-2; cdr3_length: 18; v_call: TRBV21-1; clone_size: few; cdr3_aa: CASSTLPSSVLNTGELFF; cdr3_nt: TGTGCCAGCAGCACCCTCCCGTCTAGCGTTCTGAACACCGGGGAGCTGTTTTTT
d_call: NA; j_call: TRBJ2-6; cdr3_length: 17; v_call: TRBV10-3; clone_size: few; cdr3_aa: CAIGLPGALSGANVLTF; cdr3_nt: TGTGCCATCGGGTTACCAGGGGCGTTGTCTGGGGCCAACGTCCTGACTTTC
d_call: NA; j_call: TRBJ1-6; cdr3_length: 14; v_call: TRBV2; clone_size: NA; cdr3_aa: CASSVGLANSPLHF; cdr3_nt: TGTGCCAGCAGTGTAGGCCTGGCGAATTCACCCCTCCACTTT
d_call: NA; j_call: TRBJ1-1; cdr3_length: 17; v_call: TRBV28; clone_size: few; cdr3_aa: CASSPPRGGSLGTEAFF; cdr3_nt: TGTGCCAGCAGTCCCCCCCGGGGGGGCAGTTTGGGCACTGAAGCTTTCTTT
d_call: NA; j_call: TRBJ2-7; cdr3_length: 15; v_call: TRBV28; clone_size: few; cdr3_aa: CASSLWGRSSYEQYF; cdr3_nt: TGTGCCAGCAGTTTGTGGGGACGTTCTTCCTACGAGCAGTACTTC
d_call: NA; j_call: TRBJ1-2; cdr3_length: 14; v_call: TRBV25-1; clone_size: NA; cdr3_aa: CASSELVTPYGYTF; cdr3_nt: TGTGCCAGCAGTGAATTGGTCACACCCTATGGCTACACCTTC
d_call: TRBD1; j_call: TRBJ1-1; cdr3_length: 15; v_call: TRBV12-3/TRBV12-4; clone_size: NA; cdr3_aa: CASRLRQGMNTEAFF; cdr3_nt: TGTGCCAGCAGATTACGACAGGGGATGAACACTGAAGCTTTCTTT
d_call: NA; j_call: TRBJ2-3; cdr3_length: 12; v_call: TRBV28; clone_size: few; cdr3_aa: CASSRQPDTQYF; cdr3_nt: TGTGCCAGCAGTCGACAGCCAGATACGCAGTATTTT
d_call: NA; j_call: TRBJ2-4; cdr3_length: 13; v_call: TRBV12-3/TRBV12-4; clone_size: NA; cdr3_aa: CASSLSNKNIQYF; cdr3_nt: TGTGCCAGCAGTCTCTCAAACAAAAACATTCAGTACTTC
d_call: NA; j_call: TRBJ1-3; cdr3_length: 15; v_call: TRBV13; clone_size: few; cdr3_aa: CASSLGQGVGNTIYF; cdr3_nt: TGTGCCAGCAGCTTAGGACAGGGTGTTGGAAACACCATATATTTT
d_call: TRBD1; j_call: TRBJ1-2; cdr3_length: 14; v_call: TRBV18; clone_size: NA; cdr3_aa: CASYRGGASYGYTF; cdr3_nt: TGTGCCAGCTACCGAGGGGGCGCTTCGTATGGCTACACCTTC
d_call: NA; j_call: TRBJ1-2; cdr3_length: 12; v_call: TRBV28; clone_size: NA; cdr3_aa: CASSLINYGYTF; cdr3_nt: TGTGCCAGCAGTTTAATTAACTATGGCTACACCTTC
d_call: NA; j_call: TRBJ1-5; cdr3_length: 13; v_call: TRBV12-3/TRBV12-4; clone_size: NA; cdr3_aa: CASGRTSDQPQHF; cdr3_nt: TGTGCCAGCGGGCGGACATCAGATCAGCCCCAGCATTTT
d_call: TRBD1; j_call: TRBJ1-5; cdr3_length: 17; v_call: TRBV18; clone_size: few; cdr3_aa: CASSPPTGRGVNQPQHF; cdr3_nt: TGTGCCAGCTCACCACCAACGGGCAGGGGGGTGAATCAGCCCCAGCATTTT
d_call: TRBD1; j_call: TRBJ1-1; cdr3_length: 14; v_call: TRBV5-1; clone_size: NA; cdr3_aa: CASSAGQGGTEAFF; cdr3_nt: TGCGCCAGCAGCGCGGGACAGGGAGGCACTGAAGCTTTCTTT
d_call: NA; j_call: TRBJ1-4; cdr3_length: 15; v_call: TRBV6-2/TRBV6-3; clone_size: NA; cdr3_aa: CASTHRRGIGEKLFF; cdr3_nt: TGTGCCAGCACCCATCGGCGGGGAATCGGTGAAAAACTGTTTTTT
d_call: TRBD2; j_call: TRBJ2-5; cdr3_length: 15; v_call: TRBV28; clone_size: NA; cdr3_aa: CASSRLAGGPGTQYF; cdr3_nt: TGTGCCAGCAGCCGGCTAGCGGGGGGGCCAGGGACCCAGTACTTC
d_call: TRBD1; j_call: TRBJ1-4; cdr3_length: 14; v_call: TRBV5-1; clone_size: NA; cdr3_aa: CASTRDRANEKLFF; cdr3_nt: TGCGCCAGCACCCGGGACAGGGCTAATGAAAAACTGTTTTTT
d_call: NA; j_call: TRBJ2-5; cdr3_length: 16; v_call: TRBV7-8; clone_size: few; cdr3_aa: CASSLDPGSHQETQYF; cdr3_nt: TGTGCCAGCAGCTTAGACCCTGGAAGCCACCAAGAGACCCAGTACTTC
d_call: NA; j_call: TRBJ2-7; cdr3_length: 13; v_call: TRBV15; clone_size: NA; cdr3_aa: CATSDRLTYEQYF; cdr3_nt: TGTGCCACCAGCGACAGGCTAACCTACGAGCAGTACTTC
d_call: NA; j_call: TRBJ2-1; cdr3_length: 17; v_call: TRBV4-3; clone_size: NA; cdr3_aa: CASSQEGGGEPYNEQFF; cdr3_nt: TGCGCCAGCAGCCAAGAAGGCGGGGGCGAACCTTACAATGAGCAGTTCTTC
d_call: TRBD1; j_call: TRBJ1-2; cdr3_length: 14; v_call: TRBV7-8; clone_size: NA; cdr3_aa: CASSLVGQGDGYTF; cdr3_nt: TGTGCCAGCAGCTTAGTTGGACAGGGGGATGGCTACACCTTC
d_call: NA; j_call: TRBJ1-2; cdr3_length: 15; v_call: TRBV4-1; clone_size: NA; cdr3_aa: CASSPPGTLPYGYTF; cdr3_nt: TGCGCCAGCAGCCCGCCTGGGACCCTTCCCTATGGCTACACCTTC
d_call: TRBD1; j_call: TRBJ1-2; cdr3_length: 15; v_call: TRBV12-3/TRBV12-4; clone_size: NA; cdr3_aa: CASRPRTGQGHGYTF; cdr3_nt: TGTGCCAGCAGACCCCGAACAGGACAGGGCCATGGCTACACCTTC
d_call: NA; j_call: TRBJ2-2; cdr3_length: 15; v_call: TRBV6-2/TRBV6-3; clone_size: NA; cdr3_aa: CASSYSASGTGELFF; cdr3_nt: TGTGCCAGCAGTTACTCGGCGTCGGGCACCGGGGAGCTGTTTTTT
d_call: TRBD1; j_call: TRBJ1-2; cdr3_length: 16; v_call: TRBV7-9; clone_size: NA; cdr3_aa: CASSPGTERVIYGYTF; cdr3_nt: TGTGCCAGCAGCCCAGGGACAGAACGGGTAATATATGGCTACACCTTC
d_call: NA; j_call: TRBJ2-7; cdr3_length: 13; v_call: TRBV10-3; clone_size: few; cdr3_aa: CAISESNSYEQYF; cdr3_nt: TGTGCCATCAGTGAGAGCAACTCCTACGAGCAGTACTTC
d_call: TRBD1; j_call: TRBJ1-2; cdr3_length: 11; v_call: TRBV29-1; clone_size: NA; cdr3_aa: CSVRTGRGYTF; cdr3_nt: TGCAGCGTAAGGACAGGGCGGGGCTACACCTTC
d_call: NA; j_call: TRBJ2-1; cdr3_length: 14; v_call: TRBV5-1; clone_size: NA; cdr3_aa: CASSPNGGLNEQFF; cdr3_nt: TGCGCCAGCAGCCCCAACGGCGGGCTGAATGAGCAGTTCTTC
d_call: TRBD1; j_call: TRBJ2-2; cdr3_length: 16; v_call: TRBV5-5; clone_size: few; cdr3_aa: CASSLFGQVNTGELFF; cdr3_nt: TGTGCCAGCAGCTTGTTTGGACAGGTGAACACCGGGGAGCTGTTTTTT
d_call: NA; j_call: TRBJ1-2; cdr3_length: 15; v_call: TRBV5-1; clone_size: NA; cdr3_aa: CASSSTGEDLYGYTF; cdr3_nt: TGCGCCAGCAGCTCGACGGGGGAAGATCTCTATGGCTACACCTTC
d_call: NA; j_call: TRBJ1-1; cdr3_length: 13; v_call: TRBV20-1; clone_size: NA; cdr3_aa: CSARAAWDTEAFF; cdr3_nt: TGCAGTGCTAGAGCGGCCTGGGACACTGAAGCTTTCTTT
d_call: NA; j_call: TRBJ1-2; cdr3_length: 14; v_call: TRBV7-9; clone_size: NA; cdr3_aa: CASSPHGVDYGYTF; cdr3_nt: TGTGCCAGCAGCCCCCACGGTGTGGACTATGGCTACACCTTC
d_call: NA; j_call: TRBJ1-2; cdr3_length: 14; v_call: TRBV6-1; clone_size: few; cdr3_aa: CASSPRTGTDGYTF; cdr3_nt: TGTGCCAGCAGTCCACGAACAGGGACCGATGGCTACACCTTC
d_call: NA; j_call: TRBJ1-1; cdr3_length: 15; v_call: TRBV5-1; clone_size: NA; cdr3_aa: CASSLSDGINTEAFF; cdr3_nt: TGCGCCAGCAGCTTGAGCGACGGCATAAACACTGAAGCTTTCTTT
d_call: TRBD2; j_call: TRBJ2-3; cdr3_length: 15; v_call: TRBV7-9; clone_size: NA; cdr3_aa: CASSLERGSTDTQYF; cdr3_nt: TGTGCCAGCAGCTTAGAGCGGGGGAGCACAGATACGCAGTATTTT
d_call: TRBD1; j_call: TRBJ2-6; cdr3_length: 15; v_call: TRBV6-5; clone_size: once; cdr3_aa: CASRQGAEGANVLTF; cdr3_nt: TGTGCCAGCAGACAGGGGGCGGAAGGGGCCAACGTCCTGACTTTC
d_call: NA; j_call: TRBJ1-4; cdr3_length: 15; v_call: TRBV7-9; clone_size: few; cdr3_aa: CASSHTRRSNEKLFF; cdr3_nt: TGTGCCAGCAGCCATACCCGACGGAGTAATGAAAAACTGTTTTTT
d_call: NA; j_call: TRBJ1-5; cdr3_length: 13; v_call: TRBV20-1; clone_size: few; cdr3_aa: CSAKKVSNQPQHF; cdr3_nt: TGCAGTGCAAAAAAGGTTAGCAATCAGCCCCAGCATTTT
d_call: NA; j_call: TRBJ2-5; cdr3_length: 16; v_call: TRBV4-2; clone_size: NA; cdr3_aa: CASSLLSGGFQETQYF; cdr3_nt: TGTGCCAGCAGCCTACTTAGTGGGGGTTTCCAAGAGACCCAGTACTTC
d_call: TRBD1; j_call: TRBJ2-3; cdr3_length: 13; v_call: TRBV10-3; clone_size: NA; cdr3_aa: CAIRTGEADTQYF; cdr3_nt: TGTGCCATCCGGACAGGGGAAGCAGATACGCAGTATTTT
d_call: TRBD1; j_call: TRBJ1-2; cdr3_length: 12; v_call: TRBV28; clone_size: few; cdr3_aa: CATRTGPYGYTF; cdr3_nt: TGTGCCACCCGGACAGGGCCCTATGGCTACACCTTC
d_call: NA; j_call: TRBJ2-1; cdr3_length: 10; v_call: TRBV20-1; clone_size: NA; cdr3_aa: CSARGEEQFF; cdr3_nt: TGCAGTGCTAGAGGGGAGGAGCAGTTCTTC
d_call: TRBD1; j_call: TRBJ2-1; cdr3_length: 17; v_call: TRBV12-3/TRBV12-4; clone_size: NA; cdr3_aa: CASSLRKGTGGYNEQFF; cdr3_nt: TGTGCCAGCAGCCTCCGTAAGGGGACAGGGGGCTACAATGAGCAGTTCTTC
d_call: NA; j_call: TRBJ1-1; cdr3_length: 14; v_call: TRBV3-1; clone_size: few; cdr3_aa: CASSPTWANTEAFF; cdr3_nt: TGTGCCAGCAGCCCGACCTGGGCAAACACTGAAGCTTTCTTT
d_call: TRBD1; j_call: TRBJ2-7; cdr3_length: 12; v_call: TRBV29-1; clone_size: NA; cdr3_aa: CSVPGQGYEQYF; cdr3_nt: TGCAGCGTGCCGGGACAGGGCTACGAGCAGTACTTC
d_call: NA; j_call: TRBJ2-3; cdr3_length: 15; v_call: TRBV6-5; clone_size: NA; cdr3_aa: CASSYTAVGMDTQYF; cdr3_nt: TGTGCCAGCAGTTATACGGCAGTAGGAATGGATACGCAGTATTTT
d_call: TRBD1; j_call: TRBJ1-2; cdr3_length: 15; v_call: TRBV7-2; clone_size: few; cdr3_aa: CASSSRTGAVYGYTF; cdr3_nt: TGTGCCAGCAGTTCCCGGACAGGGGCGGTCTATGGCTACACCTTC
d_call: NA; j_call: TRBJ2-2; cdr3_length: 14; v_call: TRBV2; clone_size: few; cdr3_aa: CASSVSPNTGELFF; cdr3_nt: TGTGCCAGCAGTGTGAGTCCTAACACCGGGGAGCTGTTTTTT
d_call: NA; j_call: TRBJ1-5; cdr3_length: 13; v_call: TRBV10-3; clone_size: few; cdr3_aa: CAISSQGNQPQHF; cdr3_nt: TGTGCCATCAGTTCACAGGGAAATCAGCCCCAGCATTTT
d_call: NA; j_call: TRBJ2-5; cdr3_length: 15; v_call: TRBV11-2; clone_size: NA; cdr3_aa: CASSLDPGQQETQYF; cdr3_nt: TGTGCCAGCAGCTTAGATCCCGGACAGCAAGAGACCCAGTACTTC